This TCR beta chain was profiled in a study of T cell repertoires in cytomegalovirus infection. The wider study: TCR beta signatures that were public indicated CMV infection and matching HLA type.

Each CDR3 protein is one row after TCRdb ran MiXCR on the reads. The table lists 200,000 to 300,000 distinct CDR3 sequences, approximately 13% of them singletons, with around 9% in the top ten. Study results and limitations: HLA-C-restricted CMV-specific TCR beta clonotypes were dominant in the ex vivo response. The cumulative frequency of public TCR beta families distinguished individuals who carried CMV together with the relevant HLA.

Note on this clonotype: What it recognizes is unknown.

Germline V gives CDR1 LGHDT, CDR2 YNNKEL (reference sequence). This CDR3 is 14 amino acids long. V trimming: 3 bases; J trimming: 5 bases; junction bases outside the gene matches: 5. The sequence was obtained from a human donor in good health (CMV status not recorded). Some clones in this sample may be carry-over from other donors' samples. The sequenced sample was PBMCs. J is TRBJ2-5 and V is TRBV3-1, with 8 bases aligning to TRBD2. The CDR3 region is CASSQGLVVETQYF. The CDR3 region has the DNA TGTGCCAGCAGCCAGGGACTAGTTGTGGAGACCCAGTACTTC.